This T cell receptor (beta chain) is from a study of shared clonotypes between healthy human individuals. Concerning this clone itself: What it binds is unknown.

Clones were read by immunoSEQ multiplex PCR, and TCRdb kept only the in-frame ones, dropping some. The data contain over a million clones, roughly 95% of them singletons. The CDR3 loop spans 16 amino acids. V shed 1 base and J shed 0 bases, with 13 bases lying between them. Germline-derived CDR1 and CDR2 are SGHTS and YDEGEE. Study findings and constraints: A handful of donors showed sharing of about 4.8% of naive CD4 clonotypes.

The sequencing sample was made of naive CD4+ T cells sorted from blood. Subset indicated: CD45RA+ positively selected. This TCR was recovered from a young man in good health. This chain joins TRBV5-8 and TRBJ1-2; TRBD1 might be the D (5 bases). The DNA for the CDR3 is TGTGCCAGCAGCTTGCACGAGGGGCCGACTAACTATGGCTACACCTTC. This translates into CASSLHEGPTNYGYTF.